The clone carrying this T cell receptor (beta chain) occurred a few times. The antigen remains undetermined. Using RNA transcripts as the source, TCR beta CDR3 regions were amplified. Using the HTBI primer set, a first-round RT-PCR was run on the TCR CDR3. MiXCR was run by TCRdb on the multiplex PCR reads, yielding one entry per CDR3 protein. This sample has 750,000 to 900,000 distinct CDR3 sequences, with 38% found just once. This record comes from a study of T cells in Graves' hyperthyroidism and ophthalmopathy. Study-wide results and limits: Most thyroid-expanded clonotypes above 0.001 were also found in blood.

Trimming removed 10 bases at V and 2 bases at J, with 15 bases between. The CDR3 extends over 14 amino acids. Germline V lookup: CDR1 ENHRY, CDR2 SYGVKD. This clonotype was obtained from a man in his late teens or twenties with Graves' hyperthyroidism. The V and J genes are TRBV10-3 and TRBJ1-5; D perhaps matches TRBD1 (6 bases). Sequencing was done on a sample of blood. Written as DNA, the CDR3 is TGTGCCAACAGCAGGGGAGTCGGCAATCAGCCCCAGCATTTT. Amino acid sequence: CANSRGVGNQPQHF.